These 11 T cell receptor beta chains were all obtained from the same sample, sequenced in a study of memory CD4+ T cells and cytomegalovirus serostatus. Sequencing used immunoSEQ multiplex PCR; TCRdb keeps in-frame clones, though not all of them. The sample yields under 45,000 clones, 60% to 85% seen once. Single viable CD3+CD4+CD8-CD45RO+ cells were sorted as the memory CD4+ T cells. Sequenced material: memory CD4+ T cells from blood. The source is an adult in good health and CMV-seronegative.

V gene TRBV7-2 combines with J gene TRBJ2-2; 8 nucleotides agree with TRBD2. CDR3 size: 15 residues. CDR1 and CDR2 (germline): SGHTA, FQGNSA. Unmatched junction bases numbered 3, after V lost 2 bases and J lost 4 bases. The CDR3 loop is CASSLRTSGTGELFF. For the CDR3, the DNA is TGTGCCAGCAGCTTAAGAACTAGCGGCACCGGGGAGCTGTTTTTT.

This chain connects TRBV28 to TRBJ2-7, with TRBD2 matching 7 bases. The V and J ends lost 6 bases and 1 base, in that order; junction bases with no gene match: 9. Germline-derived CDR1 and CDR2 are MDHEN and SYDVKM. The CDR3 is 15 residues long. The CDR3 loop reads CASRLPSGGSYEQYF. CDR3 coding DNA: TGTGCCAGCAGACTACCTAGCGGCGGGTCCTACGAGCAGTACTTC.

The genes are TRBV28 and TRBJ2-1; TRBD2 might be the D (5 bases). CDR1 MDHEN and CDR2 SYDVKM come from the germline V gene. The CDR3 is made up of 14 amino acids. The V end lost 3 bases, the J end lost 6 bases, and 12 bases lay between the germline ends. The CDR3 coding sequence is TGTGCCAGCAGTTTGGCTGCGGCGGGCAATGAGCAGTTCTTC. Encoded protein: CASSLAAAGNEQFF.

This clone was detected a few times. Written as DNA, the CDR3 is TGTGCCAGCAGCTTATGGGGAGAGCAGTACTTC. Its protein is CASSLWGEQYF. This chain links TRBV7-6 with TRBJ2-7, with D uncertain. The germline V gene has CDR1 SGHVS and CDR2 FNYEAQ. V gave up 2 bases and J gave up 7 bases, with 6 bases separating them. The CDR3 covers 11 residues. Complete variable domain (other parts from reference TRBV7-6 and TRBJ2-7): GAGVSQSPRYKVTKRGQDVALRCDPISGHVSLYWYRQALGQGPEFLTYFNYEAQQDKSGLPNDRFSAERPEGSISTLTIQRTEQRDSAMYRCASSLWGEQYFGPGTRLTVT.

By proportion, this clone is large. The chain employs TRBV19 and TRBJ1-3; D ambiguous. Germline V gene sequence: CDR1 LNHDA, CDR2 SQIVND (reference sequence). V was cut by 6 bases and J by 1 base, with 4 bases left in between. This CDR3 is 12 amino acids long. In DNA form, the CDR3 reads TGTGCCAGTAGGGGGTCTGGAAACACCATATATTTT. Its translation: CASRGSGNTIYF.

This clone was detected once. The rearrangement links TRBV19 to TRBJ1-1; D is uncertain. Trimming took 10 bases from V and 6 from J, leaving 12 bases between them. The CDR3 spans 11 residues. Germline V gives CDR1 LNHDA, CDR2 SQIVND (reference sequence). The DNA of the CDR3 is TGTGCCACGCGTCAGGCCCCTGAAGCTTTCTTT. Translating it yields CATRQAPEAFF.

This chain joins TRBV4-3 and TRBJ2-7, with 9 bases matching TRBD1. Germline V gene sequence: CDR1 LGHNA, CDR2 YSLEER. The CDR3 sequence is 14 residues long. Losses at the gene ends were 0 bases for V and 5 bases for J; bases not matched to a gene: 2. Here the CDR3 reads CASSQEDRGDEQYF. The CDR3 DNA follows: TGCGCCAGCAGCCAAGAGGACAGGGGTGACGAGCAGTACTTC.

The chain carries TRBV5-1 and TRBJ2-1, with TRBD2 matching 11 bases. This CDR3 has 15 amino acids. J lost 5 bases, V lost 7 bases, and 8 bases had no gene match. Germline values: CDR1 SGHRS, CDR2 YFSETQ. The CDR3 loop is CASLKGTSGDNEQFF. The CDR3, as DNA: TGCGCCAGCCTCAAAGGGACTAGCGGTGACAATGAGCAGTTCTTC.

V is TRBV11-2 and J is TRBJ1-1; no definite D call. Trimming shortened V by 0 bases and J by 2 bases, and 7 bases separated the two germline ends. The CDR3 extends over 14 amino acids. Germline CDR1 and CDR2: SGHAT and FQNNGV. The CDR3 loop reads CASSLDVGNTEAFF. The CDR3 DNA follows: TGTGCCAGCAGCTTAGACGTCGGTAACACTGAAGCTTTCTTT.

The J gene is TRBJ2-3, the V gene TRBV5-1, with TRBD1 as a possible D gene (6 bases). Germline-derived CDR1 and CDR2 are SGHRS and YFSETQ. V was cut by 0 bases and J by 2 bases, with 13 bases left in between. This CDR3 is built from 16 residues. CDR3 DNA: TGCGCCAGCAGCTTGGCCCCGACAGGTGTCACAGATACGCAGTATTTT. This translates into CASSLAPTGVTDTQYF.

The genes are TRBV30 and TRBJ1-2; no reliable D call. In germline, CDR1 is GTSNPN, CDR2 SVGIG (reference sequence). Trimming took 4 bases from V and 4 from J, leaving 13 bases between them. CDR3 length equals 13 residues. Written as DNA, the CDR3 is TGTGCCTGGAATGACGGAACCCCCTATGGCTACACCTTC. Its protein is CAWNDGTPYGYTF.